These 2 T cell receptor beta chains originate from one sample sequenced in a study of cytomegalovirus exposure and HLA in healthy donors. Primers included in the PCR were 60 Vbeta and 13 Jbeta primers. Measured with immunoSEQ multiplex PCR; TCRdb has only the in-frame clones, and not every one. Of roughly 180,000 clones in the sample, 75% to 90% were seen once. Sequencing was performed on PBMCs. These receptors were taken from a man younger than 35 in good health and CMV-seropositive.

CDR3 sequence (DNA): TGTGCCTGGAGTGTATTGTCAGGACAGGGACCGCACAATGAGCAGTTCTTC. Amino acids: CAWSVLSGQGPHNEQFF. The V gene is TRBV30, the J gene TRBJ2-1, with 8 bases matching TRBD1. Per the germline V gene, CDR1 is GTSNPN and CDR2 is SVGIG (reference sequence). This CDR3 has 17 residues. V trimming: 0 bases; J trimming: 5 bases; junction bases outside the gene matches: 12.

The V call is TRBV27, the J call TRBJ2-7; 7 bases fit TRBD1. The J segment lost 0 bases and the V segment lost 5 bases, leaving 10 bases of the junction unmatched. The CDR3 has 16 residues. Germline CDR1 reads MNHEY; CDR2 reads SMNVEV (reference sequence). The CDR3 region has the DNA TGTGCCAGCAGTCCCTTTCCCCGACAGGGCTCCTACGAGCAGTACTTC. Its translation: CASSPFPRQGSYEQYF.